Following are 26 T cell receptor beta chains from one sample sequenced in a study of cytomegalovirus exposure and HLA in healthy donors. PCR used 60 Vbeta primers and 13 Jbeta primers. Sequencing was performed with immunoSEQ multiplex PCR; in TCRdb, only in-frame clones are kept and a portion is missing. The sample lists roughly 110,000 clones, roughly 74% occurring once. Sequencing was performed on PBMCs. The origin of the receptors is a man between 40 and 49 years old in good health and CMV-seronegative.

This clone was observed a few times. This chain joins TRBV6-5 and TRBJ2-7, with 7 bases identical to TRBD1. Per the germline V gene, CDR1 is MNHEY and CDR2 is SVGAGI. V lost 6 bases to trimming and J lost 0 bases; unmatched junction nucleotides: 8. The CDR3 is made up of 15 amino acids. The CDR3 here is CASSRQGGGSYEQYF. In nucleotides, the CDR3 is TGTGCCAGCAGCAGACAGGGTGGGGGCTCCTACGAGCAGTACTTC.

The rearrangement links TRBV5-4 to TRBJ1-1; 7 nucleotides align to TRBD1. V lost 5 bases and J lost 3; bases outside the gene matches: 7. Germline-derived CDR1 and CDR2 are SGHNT and YYREEE (reference sequence). The CDR3 has 14 amino acids. The DNA for the CDR3 is TGTGCCAGCAGACGATTCGACAGGGACACTGAAGCTTTCTTT. Translating it yields CASRRFDRDTEAFF. The full variable domain, in which reference TRBV5-4 and TRBJ1-1 provide the parts outside the CDR3, is ETGVTQSPTHLIKTRGQQVTLRCSSQSGHNTVSWYQQALGQGPQFIFQYYREEENGRGNFPPRFSGLQFPNYSSELNVNALELDDSALYLCASRRFDRDTEAFFGQGTRLTVV.

The CDR3 DNA follows: TGCAGCGTTGGACAGGGGAGCAATCAGCCCCAGCATTTT. Protein sequence: CSVGQGSNQPQHF. This chain connects TRBV29-1 to TRBJ1-5; 8 nucleotides align to TRBD1. With V trimmed by 4 bases and J by 1 base, 0 bases remained unmatched. The CDR3 loop spans 13 amino acids. The germline V gene encodes CDR1 SQVTM and CDR2 ANQGSEA.

This clone was counted between two and nine times. This rearrangement joins TRBV7-2 to TRBJ2-5; D not certain. The V gene lost 5 bases and the J gene lost 4 bases, with 11 bases spanning the gap. CDR1 is SGHTA and CDR2 is FQGNSA in the germline V gene. This CDR3 has 13 amino acids. CDR3 amino acids: CASSVSIRETQYF. CDR3 nucleotides: TGTGCCAGCAGCGTATCTATAAGAGAGACCCAGTACTTC.

This clone has just a few counts. V is TRBV20-1 and J is TRBJ2-7, with D possibly being TRBD2 (5 bases). Trimming left V 6 bases short and J 3 bases short, with 9 bases between. The CDR3 length is 11 residues. Per the germline V gene, CDR1 is DFQATT and CDR2 is SNEGSKA (reference sequence). CDR3 nucleotides: TGCAGTGCCCCCCGGGACTACGAGCAGTACTTC. This codes for CSAPRDYEQYF.

This chain links TRBV5-6 with TRBJ1-1; the D gene is possibly TRBD1 (5 bases). This CDR3 comprises 14 residues. The V gene lost 4 bases and the J gene lost 11 bases, with 21 bases spanning the gap. Germline values: CDR1 SGHDT, CDR2 YYEEEE. This chain's CDR3 is CASSGGSLLRGAFF. The CDR3 DNA sequence: TGTGCCAGCAGCGGGGGGTCGTTACTCCGGGGGGCTTTCTTT.

The rearrangement joins TRBV19 to TRBJ1-2; 9 bases line up with TRBD1. J gave up 2 bases and V 6 bases, and 1 base lay outside the gene matches. The CDR3 runs to 13 residues. Germline assignment: CDR1 LNHDA and CDR2 SQIVND (reference sequence). DNA for the CDR3: TGTGCCAGTAGAGGGACAGGGAACTATGGCTACACCTTC. Translated, it gives CASRGTGNYGYTF.

This clone was observed a handful of times. The V call is TRBV7-9, the J call TRBJ1-1; D is ambiguous. Trimming cost V 5 bases and J 5 bases, with 15 bases left between them. The germline V gene encodes CDR1 SEHNR and CDR2 FQNEAQ (reference sequence). The CDR3 consists of 14 residues. Written as DNA, the CDR3 is TGTGCCAGCAGCCATCCTACCTTACAGACTGAAGCTTTCTTT. Its translation is CASSHPTLQTEAFF.

A single count supports this clone. The chain is built from TRBV19 and TRBJ1-2; D remains ambiguous. The V and J ends lost 6 bases and 4 bases respectively, with 18 bases between them. There are 15 residues in the CDR3. CDR1 and CDR2 from the germline V gene are LNHDA and SQIVND (reference sequence). Written as DNA, the CDR3 is TGTGCCAGTAGCCTCCGGGAGAGAGGATCCTATGGCTACACCTTC. It is translated as CASSLRERGSYGYTF.

This chain joins TRBV29-1 and TRBJ1-2, with D tentatively TRBD1 (5 bases). CDR3 length: 13 residues. Germline V gives CDR1 SQVTM, CDR2 ANQGSEA. Trimming removed 7 bases at V and 3 bases at J, with 15 bases between. CDR3 nucleotide sequence: TGCAGCGCTGGGGGGGATAGGGACTATGGCTACACCTTC. Its translation: CSAGGDRDYGYTF. Full variable domain (outside the CDR3, taken from reference TRBV29-1 and TRBJ1-2): SAVISQKPSRDICQRGTSLTIQCQVDSQVTMMFWYRQQPGQSLTLIATANQGSEATYESGFVIDKFPISRPNLTFSTLTVSNMSPEDSSIYLCSAGGDRDYGYTFGSGTRLTVV.

This clone turned up a few times. V gene TRBV6-1 combines with J gene TRBJ1-4, with 11 bases matching TRBD1. CDR1 and CDR2 from the germline V gene are MNHNS and SASEGT. The trim removed 4 bases at V and 5 bases at J, leaving 0 bases unmatched. CDR3 size: 14 residues. The CDR3 sequence: CASSGDRGNEKLFF. DNA for the CDR3: TGTGCCAGCAGTGGGGACAGGGGGAATGAAAAACTGTTTTTT.

The J gene is TRBJ1-3, the V gene TRBV15; TRBD1 matches at 7 bases. V was pared by 2 bases and J by 1 base, with 5 bases of the junction left unmatched. The CDR3 sequence is 16 residues long. The germline gives CDR1 LNHNV, CDR2 YYDKDF (reference sequence). The CDR3 nucleotides read TGTGCCACCAGCAGATCAGGGGGTTCTTCTGGAAACACCATATATTTT. Amino acids: CATSRSGGSSGNTIYF.

This rearrangement joins TRBV11-1 to TRBJ2-5; tentatively, D is TRBD2 (5 bases). The CDR3 covers 15 residues. CDR1 SGHAT and CDR2 FQDESV come from the germline V gene (reference sequence). The V end lost 6 bases, the J end lost 4 bases, and 18 bases lay between the germline ends. CDR3 DNA: TGTGCCAGCAGGGGAGTGGCTGGATTGCGAGAGACCCAGTACTTC. Translated, it gives CASRGVAGLRETQYF.

The rearrangement links TRBV7-8 to TRBJ2-7, with TRBD1 matching 10 bases. Germline V gene data show CDR1 as SGHVS and CDR2 as FQNEAQ. The CDR3 consists of 18 residues. V trimming: 0 bases; J trimming: 4 bases; junction bases outside the gene matches: 12. The CDR3 sequence: CASSLATAGQGSPYEQYF. As DNA, the CDR3 is TGTGCCAGCAGCTTAGCAACCGCGGGACAGGGGTCCCCTTACGAGCAGTACTTC.

The V call is TRBV19, the J call TRBJ2-7; 10 bases line up with TRBD1. Germline-derived CDR1 and CDR2 are LNHDA and SQIVND (reference sequence). The ends lost 3 bases at V and 9 bases at J; junction bases unmatched: 2. CDR3 length equals 12 residues. This chain's CDR3 is CASSMGDRGQYF. The DNA of the CDR3 is TGTGCCAGTAGTATGGGGGACAGGGGGCAGTACTTC.

The sample holds one count of this clone. The V and J genes are TRBV28 and TRBJ1-4; TRBD1 matches 7 bases. J was trimmed by 3 bases and V by 7 bases; bases with no gene match: 8. Germline lookup yields CDR1 MDHEN and CDR2 SYDVKM. This CDR3 is 15 amino acids long. The CDR3 DNA follows: TGTGCCAGCACTCTTCCCGGGACAGCTAATGAAAAACTGTTTTTT. Protein product: CASTLPGTANEKLFF.

This clone came up once. This rearrangement joins TRBV6-5 to TRBJ2-3, with TRBD1 identical over 8 bases. Trimming took 9 bases from V and 4 from J; bases not matched to a gene: 6. Germline CDR1 MNHEY, CDR2 SVGAGI. The CDR3 has 13 amino acids. In DNA form, the CDR3 reads TGTGCCAGAGAGGACAGGGAAGCAGATACGCAGTATTTT. It specifies CAREDREADTQYF.

The chain employs TRBV4-2 and TRBJ2-3; TRBD2 matches 7 bases. This CDR3 has 15 residues. CDR1 and CDR2 (germline): LGHNA, YNFKEQ. J lost 3 bases, V lost 5 bases, and 8 bases had no gene match. The CDR3 DNA follows: TGTGCCAGCAGCAGGACTGAGCGGGAAACAGATACGCAGTATTTT. Amino acids: CASSRTERETDTQYF.

The chain couples TRBV9 to TRBJ1-6; 7 nucleotides align to TRBD1. The CDR3 length is 15 residues. The V gene's germline CDR1 is SGDLS and CDR2 YYNGEE. V lost 3 bases and J lost 10; bases outside the gene matches: 10. The DNA for the CDR3 is TGTGCCAGCAGCGCTCACAGGGGCCTCGGCTCACCCCTCCACTTT. Translation: CASSAHRGLGSPLHF.

The rearrangement uses TRBV2 and TRBJ2-3, with D perhaps matching TRBD1 (5 bases). The CDR3 is 13 amino acids. CDR1 and CDR2 (germline): SNHLY, FYNNEI. The V gene lost 6 bases and the J gene lost 6 bases, with 13 bases spanning the gap. In nucleotides, the CDR3 is TGTGCCAGCAGACCCCTAGGGGTGGATACGCAGTATTTT. Residues: CASRPLGVDTQYF.

The rearrangement links TRBV5-5 to TRBJ1-4, with 8 bases lining up with TRBD1. CDR1 SGHKS and CDR2 YYEKEE come from the germline V gene (reference sequence). The V and J ends lost 3 bases and 7 bases, in that order; junction bases with no gene match: 5. This CDR3 comprises 14 residues. In DNA form, the CDR3 reads TGTGCCAGCAGCTGGACAGGGAGCGGTGAAAAACTGTTTTTT. Its translation: CASSWTGSGEKLFF.

There are a few counts of this clone. This rearrangement joins TRBV5-4 to TRBJ2-1; 15 nucleotides align to TRBD2. This CDR3 comprises 15 residues. Germline-derived CDR1 and CDR2 are SGHNT and YYREEE (reference sequence). V shed 4 bases, J shed 8 bases, and the junction held 4 bases outside the gene matches. This CDR3 reads CASSPGLAGGYEQFF. The CDR3 DNA follows: TGTGCCAGCAGCCCGGGACTAGCGGGGGGTTATGAGCAGTTCTTC.

This rearrangement joins TRBV9 to TRBJ1-2; no definite D call. V lost 0 bases and J lost 3, with 12 bases in between. The V gene's germline CDR1 is SGDLS and CDR2 YYNGEE. This CDR3 is 15 amino acids long. The chain's CDR3 is CASSVEDGVYYGYTF. The CDR3 DNA is TGTGCCAGCAGCGTAGAGGACGGGGTCTACTATGGCTACACCTTC.

This clone was counted between two and nine times. The rearrangement uses TRBV5-5 and TRBJ2-5; tentatively, D is TRBD2 (7 bases). The CDR3 is made up of 15 amino acids. Germline CDR1 and CDR2: SGHKS and YYEKEE (reference sequence). Trimming took 4 bases from V and 5 from J, leaving 18 bases between them. This chain's CDR3 is CASSALGGPVETQYF. For the CDR3, the DNA is TGTGCCAGCAGCGCCTTGGGGGGGCCTGTGGAGACCCAGTACTTC.

On this clone itself: This CDR3 is also generated by other DNA sequences in the sample. The chain couples TRBV18 to TRBJ1-6; 7 positions match TRBD1. The CDR3 length is 14 residues. The germline gives CDR1 KGHSH, CDR2 LQKENI. After removal of 1 base from V and 10 bases from J, the junction contained 4 bases not matched to a gene. The CDR3 protein is CASSPQGAGSPLHF. CDR3 coding DNA: TGTGCCAGCTCACCACAGGGGGCTGGGTCACCCCTCCACTTT.

The chain carries TRBV7-9 and TRBJ1-4; 10 bases map to TRBD1. The CDR3 has 15 amino acids. Per the germline V gene, CDR1 is SEHNR and CDR2 is FQNEAQ (reference sequence). Trimming cost V 6 bases and J 6 bases; bases outside gene matches: 7. DNA of the CDR3: TGTGCCAGCAGGTTTACCGGGACAGGGGATGAAAAACTGTTTTTT. It encodes CASRFTGTGDEKLFF.